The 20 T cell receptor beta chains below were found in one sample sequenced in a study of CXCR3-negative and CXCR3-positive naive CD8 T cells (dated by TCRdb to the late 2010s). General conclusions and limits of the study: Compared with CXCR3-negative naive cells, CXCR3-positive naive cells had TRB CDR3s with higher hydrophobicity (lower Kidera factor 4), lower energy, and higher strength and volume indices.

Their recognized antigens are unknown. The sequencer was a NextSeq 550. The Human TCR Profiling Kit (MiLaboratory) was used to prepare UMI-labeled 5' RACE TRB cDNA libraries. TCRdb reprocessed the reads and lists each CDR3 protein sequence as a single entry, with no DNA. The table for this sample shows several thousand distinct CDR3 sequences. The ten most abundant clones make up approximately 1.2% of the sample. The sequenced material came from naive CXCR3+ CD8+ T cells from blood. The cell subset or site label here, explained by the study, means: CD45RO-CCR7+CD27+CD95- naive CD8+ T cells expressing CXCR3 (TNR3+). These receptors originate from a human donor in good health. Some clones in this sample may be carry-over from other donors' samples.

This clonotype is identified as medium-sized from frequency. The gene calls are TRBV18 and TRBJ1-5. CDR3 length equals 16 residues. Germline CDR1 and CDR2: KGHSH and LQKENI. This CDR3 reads CASSPRTDPSNQPQHF.

CDR3 in amino acids: CASRWDEEETQYF. The rearrangement joins TRBV28 to TRBJ2-5; TCRdb's assignment of TRBD1 cannot be checked, as there is no DNA. CDR3 length equals 13 residues. CDR1 is MDHEN and CDR2 is SYDVKM in the germline V gene.

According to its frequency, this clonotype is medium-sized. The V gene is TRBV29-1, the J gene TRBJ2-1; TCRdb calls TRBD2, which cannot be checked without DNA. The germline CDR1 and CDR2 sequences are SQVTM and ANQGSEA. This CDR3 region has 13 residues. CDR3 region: CSVAGLADIIEFF.

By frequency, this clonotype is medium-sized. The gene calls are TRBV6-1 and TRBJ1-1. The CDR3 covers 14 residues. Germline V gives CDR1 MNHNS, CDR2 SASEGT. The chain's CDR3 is CASSEGHASTEAFF.

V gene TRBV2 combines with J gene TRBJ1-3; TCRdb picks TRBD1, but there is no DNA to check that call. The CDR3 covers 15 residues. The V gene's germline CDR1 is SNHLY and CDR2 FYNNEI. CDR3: CASRASTGFGNTIYF.

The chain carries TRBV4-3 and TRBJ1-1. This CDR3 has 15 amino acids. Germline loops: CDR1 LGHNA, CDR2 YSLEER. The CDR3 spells CASSQEFFGGAEAFF.

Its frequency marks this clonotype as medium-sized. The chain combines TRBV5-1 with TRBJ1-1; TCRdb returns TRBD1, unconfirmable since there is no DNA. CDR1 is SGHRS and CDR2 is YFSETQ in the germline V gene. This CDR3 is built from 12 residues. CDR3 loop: CASSLEGAEAFF.

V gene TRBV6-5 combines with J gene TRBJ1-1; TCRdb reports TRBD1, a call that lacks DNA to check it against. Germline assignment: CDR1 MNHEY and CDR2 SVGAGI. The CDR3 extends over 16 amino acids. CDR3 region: CASSYGPGADFAEAFF.

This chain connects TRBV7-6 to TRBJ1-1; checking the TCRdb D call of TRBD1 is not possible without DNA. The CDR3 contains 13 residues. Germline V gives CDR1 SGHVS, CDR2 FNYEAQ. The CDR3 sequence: CASTKGAGTEAFF. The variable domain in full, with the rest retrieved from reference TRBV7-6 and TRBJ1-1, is GAGVSQSPRYKVTKRGQDVALRCDPISGHVSLYWYRQALGQGPEFLTYFNYEAQQDKSGLPNDRFSAERPEGSISTLTIQRTEQRDSAMYRCASTKGAGTEAFFGQGTRLTVV.

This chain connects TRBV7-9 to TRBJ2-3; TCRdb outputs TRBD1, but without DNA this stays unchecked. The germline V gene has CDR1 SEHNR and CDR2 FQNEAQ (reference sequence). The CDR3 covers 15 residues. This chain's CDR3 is CASSLSRPSTDTQYF.

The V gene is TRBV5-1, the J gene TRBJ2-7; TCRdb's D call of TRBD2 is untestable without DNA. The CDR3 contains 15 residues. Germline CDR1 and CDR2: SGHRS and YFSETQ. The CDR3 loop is CASSAGLAGIDEQYF.

The CDR3 region is CASSLGQGNTEAFF. This rearrangement joins TRBV19 to TRBJ1-1; TCRdb lists TRBD1, though no DNA is available to test this call. CDR1 is LNHDA, CDR2 SQIVND, per germline (reference sequence). This CDR3 contains 14 residues.

The CDR3 is CASIGGPGEQFF. The V call is TRBV19, the J call TRBJ2-1; no DNA is available, so the TRBD2 call from TCRdb remains unchecked. This CDR3 comprises 12 residues. Germline CDR1 LNHDA, CDR2 SQIVND (reference sequence).

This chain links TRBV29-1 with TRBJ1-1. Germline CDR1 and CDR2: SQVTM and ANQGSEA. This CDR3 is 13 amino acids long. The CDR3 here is CSVEDMGKPEAFF.

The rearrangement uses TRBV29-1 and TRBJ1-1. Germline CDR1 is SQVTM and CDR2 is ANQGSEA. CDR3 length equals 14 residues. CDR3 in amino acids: CSVEYRALNTEAFF.

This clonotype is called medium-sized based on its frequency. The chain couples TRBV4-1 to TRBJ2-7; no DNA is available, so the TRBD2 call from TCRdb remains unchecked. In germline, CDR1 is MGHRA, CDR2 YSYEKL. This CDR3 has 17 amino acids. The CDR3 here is CASSQDGLAGRLYEQYF.

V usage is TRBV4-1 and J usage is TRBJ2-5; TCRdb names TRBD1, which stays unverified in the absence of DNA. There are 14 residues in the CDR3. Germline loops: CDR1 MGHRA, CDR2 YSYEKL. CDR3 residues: CASSQRVPKETQYF.

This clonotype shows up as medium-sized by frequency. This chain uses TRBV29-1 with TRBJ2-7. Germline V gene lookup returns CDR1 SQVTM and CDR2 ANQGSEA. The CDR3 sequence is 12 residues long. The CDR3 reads CSVLGPSPEQYF.

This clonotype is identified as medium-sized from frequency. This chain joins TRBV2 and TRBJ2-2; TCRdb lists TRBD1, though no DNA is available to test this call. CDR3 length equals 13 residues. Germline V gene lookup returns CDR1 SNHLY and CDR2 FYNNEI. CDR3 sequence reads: CASRNRDTGELFF.

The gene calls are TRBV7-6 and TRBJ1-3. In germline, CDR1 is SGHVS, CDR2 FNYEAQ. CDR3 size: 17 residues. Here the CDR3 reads CASSLEGPGNSGNTIYF.